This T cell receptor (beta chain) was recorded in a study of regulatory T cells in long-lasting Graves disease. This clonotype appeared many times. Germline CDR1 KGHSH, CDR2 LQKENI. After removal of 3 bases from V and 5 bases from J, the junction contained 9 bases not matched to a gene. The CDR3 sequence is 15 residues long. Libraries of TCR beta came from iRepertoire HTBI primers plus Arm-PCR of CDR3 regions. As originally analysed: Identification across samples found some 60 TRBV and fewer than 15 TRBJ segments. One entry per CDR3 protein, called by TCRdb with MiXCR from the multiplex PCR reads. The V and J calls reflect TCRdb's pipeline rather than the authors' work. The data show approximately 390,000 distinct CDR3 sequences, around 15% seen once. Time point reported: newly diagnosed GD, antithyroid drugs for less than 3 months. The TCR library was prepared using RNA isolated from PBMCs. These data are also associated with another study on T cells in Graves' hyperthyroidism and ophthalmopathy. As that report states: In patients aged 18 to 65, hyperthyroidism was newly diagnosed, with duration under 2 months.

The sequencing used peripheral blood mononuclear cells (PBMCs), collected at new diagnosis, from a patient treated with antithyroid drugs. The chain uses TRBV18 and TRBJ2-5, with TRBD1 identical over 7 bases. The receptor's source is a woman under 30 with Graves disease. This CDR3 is CASSPRQGSGETQYF. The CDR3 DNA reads TGTGCCAGCTCACCCAGACAGGGCTCTGGGGAGACCCAGTACTTC.